This T cell receptor beta chain came from a study of CD8+CD57+ T cells in acquired aplastic anemia (dated by TCRdb to 2017 to 2018). General notes on the study: A mean of about 3 ug of DNA, ranging from roughly 0.2 to 27.4 ug, was extracted from sorted CD4+ and CD8+ cells. For healthy donor samples, the average read count was around 9.8 million for CD4+ cells and 11.0 million for CD8+ cells.

The CDR3 has 14 amino acids, counting the end cysteine and phenylalanine. Only the CDR3 portion is preserved as DNA: 42 bases, with reading frame beginning at the first base. V and J are truncated by 6 bases and 2 bases respectively, leaving an intervening sequence of 16 bases. CDR1 and CDR2, per the germline V gene, are SQVTM and ANQGSEA. Results and caveats for the whole study, not just this receptor: About 29 CD8+ CDR3 sequences were found to be shared between patients and controls, but these sequences appeared to be highly expressed in patients and within the immunodominant clones of the patients. No significant difference in CD8+ Simpson's diversity was found between patients and healthy controls (P=0.060).

The study deep-sequenced TCR repertoires of sorted CD4+ and CD8+ blood T cells from severe aplastic anemia patients and healthy subjects. Ficoll-Paque density gradient centrifugation was used to isolate peripheral blood mononuclear cells. Before DNA extraction, CD4+ and CD8+ T cells were sorted with FACS or magnetic beads. Genomic DNA served as template for TCR beta VDJ combination and CDR3 sequence profiling. An Illumina HiSeq 2000 was the platform used for TCR repertoire sequencing. For the original study's pipeline: Repertoire assessment relied on Simpson's diversity index, CDR3 size and DJ length profiles, and TRBV/TRBJ rearrangement plots. The most abundant DNA sequence in the deep sequencing data was defined as the immunodominant clone. CDR3 amino acid sequences were checked for sharing between subjects and were compared against published repertoires and the VDJdb database. The public reads were reanalyzed by TCRdb: fastp trimming at Q25, MiXCR alignment, in-frame beta chains only. Here each entry gathers all rows of one CDR3 protein and keeps the most common genes and DNA. The V and J calls, along with clone size, are taken from TCRdb and not from the paper's own processing. For this sample the table gives fewer than 200,000 distinct CDR3 sequences, of which about 60% were detected only once. In total, the top ten clones hold about 41% of the sample.

As to this clonotype: Its specific antigen is unknown. Qualities for individual bases were not recorded, and no much larger clone is one base off.

The sequenced sample was sorted CD4+, CD8+, or CD8+CD57+ T cells (not recorded which) from PBMCs. The chain is made from TRBV29-1 and TRBJ2-5; TRBD1 could be the D gene, as 6 bases match. The receptor's source is a human donor in good health. The CDR3 amino acid sequence is: CSVIPVGQQETQYF. Read as DNA, the sequence is TGCAGCGTGATACCTGTAGGACAGCAAGAGACCCAGTACTTC.